This is a list of T cell receptor beta chains from one sample in a study of IL-17A CD8 T cells in psoriatic arthritis synovium. Produced via immunoSEQ multiplex PCR; TCRdb's table is partial and in-frame only. The sample has 2,000 to 2,500 clones, under 75% seen once; the top ten hold about 16%. Input material: IFN-gamma+ CD8+ T cells from synovial fluid. The receptors stem from a human donor with psoriatic arthritis. The CDR3 runs from the conserved cysteine through the conserved F or W. The D gene is left open where the match is weak. Clone size is not always given. Where it is, it says once, few, many or a class for expanded clones.

abundance	d_gene	v_gene	j_gene	CDR3aa	CDR3nt
.	TRBD2	TRBV19	TRBJ2-3	CASSIDRGLAGGTDTQYF	TGTGCCAGTAGTATAGATCGAGGACTAGCGGGTGGGACAGATACGCAGTATTTT
.	.	TRBV9	TRBJ1-5	CASSRDAYSNQPQHF	TGTGCCAGCAGCCGGGACGCCTATAGCAATCAGCCCCAGCATTTT
few	TRBD2	TRBV11-3	TRBJ2-3	CASRSGGATDTQYF	TGTGCCAGCCGTAGCGGGGGGGCCACAGATACGCAGTATTTT
.	TRBD2	TRBV13	TRBJ2-1	CASSLGGRRGQFF	TGTGCCAGCAGCTTAGGCGGGAGGAGGGGGCAGTTCTTC
.	.	TRBV4-2	TRBJ1-1	CASSQEFGWNTEAFF	TGTGCCAGCAGCCAAGAGTTCGGCTGGAACACTGAAGCTTTCTTT
few	.	TRBV20-1	TRBJ1-1	CSARIVEAFF	TGCAGTGCTAGAATAGTTGAAGCTTTCTTT
few	.	TRBV7-3	TRBJ2-5	CASSLGGWETQYF	TGTGCCAGCAGCCTCGGAGGGTGGGAGACCCAGTACTTC
once	TRBD1	TRBV14	TRBJ1-2	CASSQGRTGGNGYTF	TGTGCCAGCAGCCAAGGGCGGACAGGGGGCAATGGCTACACCTTC
few	.	TRBV11-3	TRBJ2-5	CASSLGDGQMEETQYF	TGTGCCAGCAGCTTAGGTGACGGACAGATGGAGGAGACCCAGTACTTC
once	.	TRBV9	TRBJ1-4	CASSAPGGASNEKLFF	TGTGCCAGCAGCGCCCCGGGTGGCGCGTCTAATGAAAAACTGTTTTTT
.	.	TRBV6-1	TRBJ2-4	CASSDRAKNIQYF	TGTGCCAGCAGTGACAGGGCCAAAAACATTCAGTACTTC
few	TRBD2	TRBV5-1	TRBJ2-1	CASSLIAGGYPNEQFF	TGCGCCAGCAGCCTAATAGCGGGGGGGTACCCCAATGAGCAGTTCTTC
.	.	TRBV27	TRBJ2-1	CASSLRPSRPYNEQFF	TGTGCCAGCAGTTTAAGGCCCTCCCGTCCATACAATGAGCAGTTCTTC
few	.	TRBV2	TRBJ1-5	CASSHPGGQPQHF	TGTGCCAGCAGCCACCCGGGCGGTCAGCCCCAGCATTTT
once	.	TRBV27	TRBJ2-7	CASSLYSPNYYEQYF	TGTGCCAGCAGTTTATACTCCCCTAACTACTACGAGCAGTACTTC
once	.	TRBV11-2	TRBJ1-6	CASSLDFGGPNSPLHF	TGTGCCAGCAGCTTAGATTTCGGGGGGCCCAATTCACCCCTCCACTTT
.	TRBD1	TRBV6-1	TRBJ2-7	CASSEDGTAYEQYF	TGTGCCAGCAGTGAGGACGGGACAGCATACGAGCAGTACTTC
.	TRBD1	TRBV7-9	TRBJ1-1	CASLVPRGGRAEAFF	TGTGCCAGCCTCGTACCCAGGGGGGGCCGGGCTGAAGCTTTCTTT
once	.	TRBV9	TRBJ2-1	CASSGISGRKGDNEQFF	TGTGCCAGCAGCGGGATTAGCGGTCGAAAAGGGGACAATGAGCAGTTCTTC
once	.	TRBV7-3	TRBJ1-3	CAILGRVALRPGNTIYF	TGTGCCATCCTAGGTAGGGTGGCGTTAAGGCCTGGAAACACCATATATTTT
.	.	TRBV10-1	TRBJ2-1	CASSESGGEQFF	TGCGCCAGCAGTGAAAGCGGCGGTGAGCAGTTCTTC
once	.	TRBV7-9	TRBJ2-5	CASSLDRALQETQYF	TGTGCCAGCAGCTTAGACAGGGCACTACAAGAGACCCAGTACTTC
.	.	TRBV7-9	TRBJ2-7	CASSPRAGPYEQYF	TGTGCCAGCAGCCCCCGGGCCGGCCCCTACGAGCAGTACTTC
.	.	TRBV6-5	TRBJ1-2	CASSYSDGTNYGYTF	TGTGCCAGCAGTTACTCGGACGGCACTAACTATGGCTACACCTTC
.	TRBD1	TRBV19	TRBJ1-5	CASRPRLGTGVSNQPQHF	TGTGCCAGTAGACCCCGATTAGGGACAGGGGTTAGCAATCAGCCCCAGCATTTT
.	.	TRBV7-2	TRBJ2-1	CASSLGPDEQFF	TGTGCCAGCAGCTTAGGCCCGGATGAGCAGTTCTTC
.	TRBD1	TRBV5-6	TRBJ1-2	CASSPNRPGTGNYGYTF	TGTGCCAGCAGCCCAAACAGGCCCGGGACAGGGAACTATGGCTACACCTTC
.	.	TRBV5-5	TRBJ2-1	CASSPRLANNEQFF	TGTGCCAGCAGCCCCCGGCTAGCGAACAATGAGCAGTTCTTC
.	.	TRBV5-8	TRBJ2-5	CASSSKIETQYF	TGTGCCAGCAGCTCCAAAATAGAGACCCAGTACTTC
few	TRBD1	TRBV7-3	TRBJ1-2	CASSPYSGTGGGYTF	TGTGCCAGCAGCCCCTACTCCGGGACAGGGGGAGGCTACACCTTC
.	.	TRBV10-3	TRBJ2-7	CAISDPRDTYEQYF	TGTGCCATCAGTGACCCCCGGGACACCTACGAGCAGTACTTC
.	.	TRBV6-1	TRBJ1-5	CASEVGATGNQPQHF	TGTGCCTCCGAGGTAGGGGCCACCGGCAATCAGCCCCAGCATTTT
.	TRBD1	TRBV29-1	TRBJ1-1	CSVRQGGTEAFF	TGCAGCGTTCGACAGGGGGGCACTGAAGCTTTCTTT
once	.	TRBV4-1	TRBJ2-1	CASSPPGSVEQFF	TGCGCCAGCAGCCCACCGGGGTCCGTTGAGCAGTTCTTC
few	.	TRBV11-2	TRBJ2-7	CASSLGVLGYEQYF	TGTGCCAGCAGCTTGGGGGTCCTGGGCTACGAGCAGTACTTC
once	.	TRBV6-1	TRBJ2-7	CASSGATGPNYEQYF	TGTGCCAGCAGTGGAGCGACAGGCCCGAATTACGAGCAGTACTTC
few	TRBD2	TRBV4-2	TRBJ2-2	CASSAGETGELFF	TGTGCCAGCAGCGCGGGGGAAACCGGGGAGCTGTTTTTT
few	.	TRBV6-5	TRBJ2-2	CASSYDSGTGELFF	TGTGCCAGCAGCTACGACAGCGGAACCGGGGAGCTGTTTTTT
.	.	TRBV7-9	TRBJ2-7	CASSSTREQYF	TGTGCCAGCAGCTCGACTCGGGAGCAGTACTTC
.	.	TRBV5-1	TRBJ2-1	CASSPSGLTYNEQFF	TGCGCCAGCAGCCCTTCGGGACTGACCTACAATGAGCAGTTCTTC
hyperexpanded	.	TRBV7-9	TRBJ2-5	CASSLVGRAQETQYF	TGTGCCAGCAGCTTAGTCGGCAGGGCTCAAGAGACCCAGTACTTC